This T cell receptor (beta chain) was sequenced for a study of control samples from healthy donors and cancer patients. V lost 3 bases to trimming and J lost 1 base, with 15 bases between them. This CDR3 is 15 amino acids long. Germline lookup yields CDR1 DFQATT and CDR2 SNEGSKA (reference sequence). Assay used: immunoSEQ multiplex PCR; TCRdb lists only in-frame clones, some missing. The profile shows some 130,000 clones, 92% of them singletons. Source material: blood. The chain links TRBV20-1 to TRBJ2-5; no clear D gene. This sequence originates from a young man in good health. The CDR3, as DNA: TGCAGTGCTAGTATCCCCGGACGGTTCCAAGAGACCCAGTACTTC. Translated, it gives CSASIPGRFQETQYF.